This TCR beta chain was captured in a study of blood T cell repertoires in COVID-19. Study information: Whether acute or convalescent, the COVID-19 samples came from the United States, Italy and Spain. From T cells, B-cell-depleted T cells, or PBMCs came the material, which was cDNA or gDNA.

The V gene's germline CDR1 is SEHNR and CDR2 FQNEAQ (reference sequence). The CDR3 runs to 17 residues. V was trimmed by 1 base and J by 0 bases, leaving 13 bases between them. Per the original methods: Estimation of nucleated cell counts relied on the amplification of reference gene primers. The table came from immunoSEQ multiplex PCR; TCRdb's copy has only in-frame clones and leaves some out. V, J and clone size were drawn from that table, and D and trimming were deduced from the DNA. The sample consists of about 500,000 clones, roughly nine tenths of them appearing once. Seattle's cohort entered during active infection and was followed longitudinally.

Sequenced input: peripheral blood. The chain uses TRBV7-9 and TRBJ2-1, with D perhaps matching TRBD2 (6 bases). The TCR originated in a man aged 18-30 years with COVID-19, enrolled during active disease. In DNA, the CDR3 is TGTGCCAGCAGCTTAGGACTAGGAGGGATCTCCTACAATGAGCAGTTCTTC. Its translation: CASSLGLGGISYNEQFF.